The entry below describes one TCR beta chain. Its antigen is unidentified. The sample is drawn from a study of long-term antiretroviral therapy in people with HIV. Treatment for all HIV-infected participants took place in the United States. Specimens held roughly 0.9-10 million cryopreserved PBMC prior to DNA extraction. In germline, CDR1 is SNHLY, CDR2 FYNNEI. The V end lost 1 base, the J end lost 6 bases, and 4 bases lay between the germline ends. The CDR3 runs 12 residues. Overall study results and limits: CDR3 length ranges were narrower in HIV repertoires than in controls. Clones that expanded before ART (that is, prior to treatment) dominated the repertoire at all time points.

Researchers ran immunoSEQ v3.0 at survey level. Clones were sequenced by immunoSEQ multiplex PCR, and TCRdb holds only the in-frame ones, with some missing. The data contain roughly 24,000 clones, about nine tenths of them singletons. This material consisted of unsorted PBMCs, taken 1.8 years before starting antiretroviral therapy. The sequence derives from a woman in her twenties or thirties with HIV. J is TRBJ1-5 and V is TRBV2, with D uncertain. CDR3 DNA: TGTGCCAGCAGTGAAGAACCTCAGCCCCAGCATTTT. Translation: CASSEEPQPQHF. The full variable domain, its missing parts supplied by reference TRBV2 and TRBJ1-5, is EPEVTQTPSHQVTQMGQEVILRCVPISNHLYFYWYRQILGQKVEFLVSFYNNEISEKSEIFDDQFSVERPDGSNFTLKIRSTKLEDSAMYFCASSEEPQPQHFGDGTRLSIL.